A selection of T cell receptor beta chains follows, all from one sample in a study of cytomegalovirus exposure and HLA in healthy donors. The table came from immunoSEQ multiplex PCR; TCRdb's copy has only in-frame clones and leaves some out. The table shows about 83,000 clones, with about four fifths occurring only once. Material: PBMCs. Receptor source: a man aged 55 to 70 in good health and CMV-seronegative. Each CDR3 is given without its conserved first and last residue.

V gene: TRBV28; CDR3 protein: ASSLSTGSGYT
V gene: TRBV6-6; CDR3 protein: ASSHDRTTEAF
V gene: TRBV19; CDR3 protein: ASSMGQGANEKLF
V gene: TRBV12-5; CDR3 protein: ASAGSQNNAGSPPH
V gene: TRBV4-1; CDR3 protein: ASSPYRDSGGITDTQY
V gene: TRBV6-5; CDR3 protein: ASTETGTPLVGYT
V gene: TRBV9; CDR3 protein: ASSRASTGGMETQY
V gene: TRBV16; CDR3 protein: ASSQSIAGAR
V gene: TRBV7-3; CDR3 protein: ASSLRAGMNTEAF
V gene: TRBV28; CDR3 protein: ASSSGVHEQY
V gene: TRBV30; CDR3 protein: AWSPDRGAGDTQY
V gene: TRBV19; CDR3 protein: ASRGRGKETQY
V gene: TRBV4-2; CDR3 protein: ASSPRRYYEQY
V gene: TRBV29-1; CDR3 protein: SVAGEGNTQY
V gene: TRBV5-1; CDR3 protein: ASRPGTGGREKLF
V gene: TRBV6-6; CDR3 protein: ASSTGQGVRNYGYT
V gene: TRBV14; CDR3 protein: ASSHQNGAYEQY
V gene: TRBV11-2; CDR3 protein: ASSRAQGGHEKLF
V gene: TRBV7-3; CDR3 protein: ASSPHAPSAGGLYEQY
V gene: TRBV5-6; CDR3 protein: ASSGRDSQNSPLH
V gene: TRBV5-1; CDR3 protein: ASRLTGATNEKLF
V gene: TRBV2; CDR3 protein: ASSDDRGSQGNYGYT